This passage covers 25 T cell receptor beta chains from one sample sequenced in a study of blood T cell repertoires in COVID-19. Method: immunoSEQ multiplex PCR; TCRdb's copy keeps in-frame clones and lacks some. The sample contains more than 85,000 clones, about four fifths of which appear only once. Sequenced sample: peripheral blood. The origin of the receptors is a woman between 65 and 79 years old with acute or convalescent COVID-19.

This clone was counted once. The rearrangement joins TRBV7-2 to TRBJ1-2; 8 positions agree with TRBD1. CDR3 size: 15 residues. Germline-derived CDR1 and CDR2 are SGHTA and FQGNSA. V trimming: 5 bases; J trimming: 8 bases; junction bases outside the gene matches: 13. The CDR3, as DNA: TGTGCCAGCAGCCTTCTCCGGGCAGGGGGCGTGGGCTACACCTTC. It translates to CASSLLRAGGVGYTF. Using reference TRBV7-2 and TRBJ1-2 for the parts outside the CDR3, the full variable domain is GAGVSQSPSNKVTEKGKDVELRCDPISGHTALYWYRQSLGQGLEFLIYFQGNSAPDKSGLPSDRFSAERTGGSVSTLTIQRTQQEDSAVYLCASSLLRAGGVGYTFGSGTRLTVV.

The chain employs TRBV30 and TRBJ1-5, with a weak D call TRBD1 (5 bases). Per germline, CDR1 GTSNPN and CDR2 SVGIG (reference sequence). Trimming removed 2 bases from V and 4 bases from J, with 9 bases in between. This CDR3 comprises 13 residues. The CDR3 loop is CAWSSNRNQPQHF. CDR3 nucleotide sequence: TGTGCCTGGAGTTCTAACAGGAATCAGCCCCAGCATTTT.

J is TRBJ1-5 and V is TRBV6-1, with D perhaps matching TRBD1 (5 bases). Germline CDR1 is MNHNS and CDR2 is SASEGT. The CDR3 has 12 amino acids. V lost 1 base and J lost 8, with 6 bases in between. The CDR3 DNA follows: TGTGCCAGCAGTGAAGGGGGGGAGCCCCAGCATTTT. Encoded protein: CASSEGGEPQHF.

The V and J genes are TRBV10-2 and TRBJ2-2, with D possibly matching TRBD1 (6 bases). V was trimmed by 6 bases and J by 0 bases, leaving 8 bases between them. Germline loops: CDR1 WSHSY, CDR2 SAAADI. The CDR3 is made up of 14 amino acids. CDR3: CASSRTANTGELFF. The CDR3 DNA is TGCGCCAGCAGCCGGACAGCGAACACCGGGGAGCTGTTTTTT.

The chain links TRBV5-1 to TRBJ2-7; TRBD2 aligns across 15 bases. V gave up 4 bases and J gave up 0 bases; unmatched junction bases: 5. Looked up from germline, CDR1 is SGHRS and CDR2 is YFSETQ. The CDR3 sequence is 17 residues long. The CDR3 coding sequence is TGCGCCAGCAGCACCGGACTAGCGGGGGGGATCTCCTACGAGCAGTACTTC. Protein: CASSTGLAGGISYEQYF. The full variable domain, rest sourced from reference TRBV5-1 and TRBJ2-7, is KAGVTQTPRYLIKTRGQQVTLSCSPISGHRSVSWYQQTPGQGLQFLFEYFSETQRNKGNFPGRFSGRQFSNSRSEMNVSTLELGDSALYLCASSTGLAGGISYEQYFGPGTRLTVT.

This clone was seen only a few times. The chain has TRBV10-2 and TRBJ1-1, with D perhaps TRBD1 (6 bases). The CDR3 runs 14 residues. V was shortened by 8 bases and J by 0 bases, with 13 bases between the two germline ends. Germline CDR1 and CDR2: WSHSY and SAAADI. As DNA, the CDR3 is TGCGCCAGCTACCGGACAGAGCTGAACACTGAAGCTTTCTTT. It specifies CASYRTELNTEAFF.

The chain combines TRBV7-9 with TRBJ1-1; 7 bases agree with TRBD1. The ends lost 5 bases at V and 1 base at J; junction bases unmatched: 7. Germline CDR1 is SEHNR and CDR2 is FQNEAQ (reference sequence). This CDR3 is built from 15 residues. The DNA for the CDR3 is TGTGCCAGCAGCCCCTGGACAGGCCAGAACACTGAAGCTTTCTTT. Translated, it gives CASSPWTGQNTEAFF.

The rearrangement links TRBV30 to TRBJ2-5; 7 bases are shared with TRBD1. Germline CDR1 is GTSNPN and CDR2 is SVGIG (reference sequence). Germline trimming cut 3 bases from V and 5 bases from J; bases unmatched to any gene: 6. This CDR3 comprises 13 residues. CDR3 DNA: TGTGCCTGGAGCCCGGGACAGCCCGAGACCCAGTACTTC. Protein sequence: CAWSPGQPETQYF. Full variable domain (remainder filled in from reference TRBV30 and TRBJ2-5): SQTIHQWPATLVQPVGSPLSLECTVEGTSNPNLYWYRQAAGRGLQLLFYSVGIGQISSEVPQNLSASRPQDRQFILSSKKLLLSDSGFYLCAWSPGQPETQYFGPGTRLLVL.

The chain recombines TRBV30 with TRBJ1-4; D is possibly TRBD1 (5 bases). The CDR3 is 15 amino acids. CDR1 and CDR2 (germline): GTSNPN, SVGIG (reference sequence). V was trimmed by 0 bases and J by 5 bases, leaving 13 bases between them. The CDR3 DNA follows: TGTGCCTGGAGTGTACCCCGGCGGGGGAATGAAAAACTGTTTTTT. It is translated as CAWSVPRRGNEKLFF.

This sequence joins TRBV27 and TRBJ2-5; D gene ambiguous. The germline V gene encodes CDR1 MNHEY and CDR2 SMNVEV (reference sequence). The CDR3 loop spans 14 amino acids. V was pared by 6 bases and J by 3 bases, with 14 bases between. The CDR3 bases are TGTGCCAGCAGACCTCACGGGTCGGAAGAGACCCAGTACTTC. Translation gives CASRPHGSEETQYF.

The rearrangement joins TRBV19 to TRBJ2-6; 8 nucleotides agree with TRBD1. This CDR3 has 17 residues. CDR1 and CDR2 from the germline V gene are LNHDA and SQIVND (reference sequence). Trimming took 3 bases from V and 3 from J; bases not matched to a gene: 7. The CDR3 DNA follows: TGTGCCAGTAGTATGGGCCGACAGGGGAGTGGGGCCAACGTCCTGACTTTC. Translated: CASSMGRQGSGANVLTF.

J is TRBJ2-7 and V is TRBV11-3; 7 nucleotides line up with TRBD2. J lost 6 bases, V lost 2 bases, and 7 bases had no gene match. This CDR3 comprises 14 residues. From germline, CDR1 is SGHNT and CDR2 YENEEA. The CDR3, as DNA: TGTGCCAGCAGCTTACACCAGTCTAGCGGCGAGCAGTACTTC. Encoded protein: CASSLHQSSGEQYF.

V gene TRBV4-3 combines with J gene TRBJ2-1; D is perhaps TRBD2 (5 bases). CDR1 LGHNA and CDR2 YSLEER come from the germline V gene. The germline V and J ends were trimmed by 0 bases and 4 bases, with 16 bases remaining between them. This CDR3 is 17 amino acids long. The CDR3 loop is CASSQDASQGLYNEQFF. In DNA, the CDR3 is TGCGCCAGCAGCCAAGATGCTAGCCAAGGATTATACAATGAGCAGTTCTTC.

This chain links TRBV14 with TRBJ2-3; TRBD2 matches at 8 bases. The V segment lost 6 bases and the J segment 3 bases; nucleotides outside the gene matches: 8. The CDR3 runs to 15 residues. Looked up from germline, CDR1 is SGHDN and CDR2 is FVKESK. CDR3 amino acids: CASRKSGRGTDTQYF. The CDR3 DNA reads as TGTGCCAGCAGGAAAAGCGGGAGAGGAACAGATACGCAGTATTTT. Filled out from reference TRBV14 and TRBJ2-3, the complete variable domain reads EAGVTQFPSHSVIEKGQTVTLRCDPISGHDNLYWYRRVMGKEIKFLLHFVKESKQDESGMPNNRFLAERTGGTYSTLKVQPAELEDSGVYFCASRKSGRGTDTQYFGPGTRLTVL.

This chain uses TRBV11-2 with TRBJ1-2, with unresolved D. Trimming stripped 0 bases from V and 7 bases from J, with 18 bases between. In germline, CDR1 is SGHAT, CDR2 FQNNGV. The CDR3 is 16 residues long. The DNA for the CDR3 is TGTGCCAGCAGCTTAGATTCTGGGTTTTGGAGTTCTGGCTACACCTTC. This gives the protein CASSLDSGFWSSGYTF.

The V gene is TRBV30, the J gene TRBJ2-2; D is unresolved. Trimming removed 5 bases at V and 5 bases at J, with 15 bases between. Germline CDR1 is GTSNPN and CDR2 is SVGIG (reference sequence). This CDR3 contains 14 residues. CDR3 residues: CAWGSNLRTGELFF. For the CDR3, the DNA is TGTGCCTGGGGCTCGAACCTGAGAACCGGGGAGCTGTTTTTT.

The chain links TRBV28 to TRBJ2-1, with D unresolved. CDR1 and CDR2 (germline): MDHEN, SYDVKM. The V and J ends lost 4 bases and 4 bases respectively, with 2 bases between them. The CDR3 is 11 amino acids. CDR3: CASSSYNEQFF. The CDR3 DNA follows: TGTGCCAGCAGTTCGTACAATGAGCAGTTCTTC.

In this sample, this clone turned up a few times. The rearrangement links TRBV9 to TRBJ1-2, with a possible D match to TRBD1 (6 bases). The CDR3 has 14 residues. V was clipped by 0 bases and J by 4 bases, with 10 bases between them. Germline V gene data show CDR1 as SGDLS and CDR2 as YYNGEE. The CDR3 bases are TGTGCCAGCAGCGTAGAGGGGGACGGCTATGGCTACACCTTC. This codes for CASSVEGDGYGYTF.

This chain uses TRBV28 with TRBJ2-7, with D possibly TRBD2 on 5 matching bases. CDR3 size: 13 residues. CDR1 MDHEN and CDR2 SYDVKM come from the germline V gene. Trimming left V 6 bases short and J 2 bases short, with 11 bases between. The CDR3 nucleotides read TGTGCCAGCAGCTTTAGCGCAACCTACGAGCAGTACTTC. It translates to CASSFSATYEQYF.

This rearrangement joins TRBV5-5 to TRBJ1-2, with 8 bases aligning to TRBD1. This CDR3 is 15 amino acids long. The V gene end was trimmed by 0 bases and the J gene end by 5 bases; junction bases not matched to a gene: 6. Germline assignment: CDR1 SGHKS and CDR2 YYEKEE (reference sequence). The CDR3 DNA reads TGTGCCAGCAGCTTGGGGGCAGGGGGCATTTATGGCTACACCTTC. It codes for CASSLGAGGIYGYTF.

J is TRBJ1-1 and V is TRBV4-3; TRBD1 is a possible D gene (5 bases). V shed 4 bases and J shed 3 bases, with 12 bases lying between them. CDR3 size: 14 residues. Germline V gives CDR1 LGHNA, CDR2 YSLEER. Here the CDR3 DNA reads TGCGCCAGCAGCCTCTTCTCGGGGGACACTGAAGCTTTCTTT. Amino acids: CASSLFSGDTEAFF.

The chain links TRBV5-4 to TRBJ2-5; D perhaps matches TRBD2 (7 bases). The CDR3 length is 14 residues. The V gene's germline CDR1 is SGHNT and CDR2 YYREEE (reference sequence). V was cut by 0 bases and J by 6 bases, with 12 bases left in between. This chain's CDR3 is CASSLAGGDQTQYF. As DNA, the CDR3 is TGTGCCAGCAGCTTGGCGGGGGGCGACCAGACCCAGTACTTC.

The chain uses TRBV4-1 and TRBJ1-4; TRBD1 might be the D (6 bases). CDR3 length: 16 residues. Per germline, CDR1 MGHRA and CDR2 YSYEKL. V dropped 1 base and J dropped 7 bases, with 16 bases sitting between them. CDR3 nucleotides: TGCGCCAGCAGCCAAGGGTCAGGGGCTACGCTTGAAAAACTGTTTTTT. Amino acids: CASSQGSGATLEKLFF.

This chain connects TRBV29-1 to TRBJ2-7, with 7 bases that match TRBD2. Losses at the gene ends were 3 bases for V and 5 bases for J; bases not matched to a gene: 7. This CDR3 is built from 13 residues. CDR1 and CDR2 from the germline V gene are SQVTM and ANQGSEA. The CDR3 DNA reads as TGCAGCGTTGAGCGCGGGGGATTCAACGAGCAGTACTTC. This encodes CSVERGGFNEQYF.

V usage is TRBV7-2 and J usage is TRBJ2-7; possible D gene TRBD1, 5 bases. This CDR3 spans 17 amino acids. Germline assignment: CDR1 SGHTA and CDR2 FQGNSA. The ends were cut back, 1 base at V and 1 base at J, with 17 bases in the middle. In nucleotides, the CDR3 is TGTGCCAGCAGCTTAGGGGTCCTCAGTGACAGATCCTACGAGCAGTACTTC. This encodes CASSLGVLSDRSYEQYF.